Below are 8 T cell receptor beta chains sequenced from a single sample in a study of Ad26.COV2.S vaccination and SARS-CoV-2 variants. The table came from immunoSEQ multiplex PCR; TCRdb's copy has only in-frame clones and leaves some out. The table has approximately 480,000 clones, approximately 88% seen once; the top ten hold around 13%. Treatment described: 15 to 20 received Ad26.COV2.S at low or high dose, single or two shots; about 5 received placebo; per-sample allocation not given. Each sample was drawn 63 days after the first injection (of vaccine or placebo). The source was peripheral blood, collected in a trial of Ad26.COV2.S vaccine versus placebo. These receptor sequences come from a person aged 18 to 65 who received the Ad26.COV2.S COVID-19 vaccine or a placebo.

The rearrangement joins TRBV30 to TRBJ1-6; no definite D call. The CDR3 length is 13 residues. CDR1 is GTSNPN and CDR2 is SVGIG in the germline V gene (reference sequence). V lost 2 bases, J lost 5 bases, and 7 bases lay in between. The CDR3 nucleotides read TGTGCCTGGAGTTCGGGGAATAATTCACCCCTCCACTTT. Translation gives CAWSSGNNSPLHF.

The rearrangement links TRBV6-2 or TRBV6-3 to TRBJ2-1, with no clear D. The ends were cut back, 2 bases at V and 6 bases at J, with 5 bases in the middle. Germline V CDR1 and CDR2: MNHEY, SVGEGT. The CDR3 has 12 amino acids. The CDR3 nucleotides are TGTGCCAGCAGTTACGAGTTCAATGAGCAGTTCTTC. Protein: CASSYEFNEQFF.

This chain uses TRBV10-3 with TRBJ1-1, with D perhaps matching TRBD1 (5 bases). The CDR3 sequence is 16 residues long. The V gene lost 4 bases and the J gene lost 8 bases, with 23 bases spanning the gap. CDR1 ENHRY and CDR2 SYGVKD come from the germline V gene. The DNA of the CDR3 is TGTGCCATCAGTGGCACCCCTTTGGGGACGACTAGCGAAGCTTTCTTT. Translating it yields CAISGTPLGTTSEAFF.

The rearrangement uses TRBV27 and TRBJ1-4; a weak D match, TRBD1 (5 bases). CDR3 length: 15 amino acids. CDR1 and CDR2 (germline): MNHEY, SMNVEV (reference sequence). The V and J ends lost 7 bases and 8 bases respectively, with 20 bases between them. Here the CDR3 reads CASTLSGTAGEKLFF. CDR3 DNA sequence: TGTGCCAGCACCCTCTCCGGGACCGCTGGGGAAAAACTGTTTTTT.

This chain joins TRBV7-8 and TRBJ1-5; 10 bases are a match to TRBD1. The CDR3 is 16 residues long. Germline V CDR1 and CDR2: SGHVS, FQNEAQ. V lost 3 bases, J lost 6 bases, and 8 bases stayed unmatched. Here the CDR3 reads CASSFLPTGGSQPQHF. The CDR3 coding sequence is TGTGCCAGCAGCTTTCTACCGACAGGGGGCAGTCAGCCCCAGCATTTT.

The CDR3 nucleotides read TGCGCCAGCAGCCTCCGGGCCTTGACTCGGGCTGCAACTAATGAAAAACTGTTTTTT. Protein: CASSLRALTRAATNEKLFF. The chain is built from TRBV4-1 and TRBJ1-4, with D unclear. The CDR3 spans 19 residues. Germline CDR1 MGHRA, CDR2 YSYEKL. Trimming removed 4 bases at V and 0 bases at J, with 21 bases between.

The chain links TRBV10-3 to TRBJ2-7; 7 bases map to TRBD2. The CDR3 extends over 15 amino acids. From germline, CDR1 is ENHRY and CDR2 SYGVKD. V lost 10 bases, J lost 10 bases, and 22 bases stayed unmatched. CDR3 sequence reads: CATRESASGPLEQYF. CDR3 nucleotides: TGTGCCACCCGCGAATCGGCTAGCGGTCCCCTGGAACAGTACTTC.

This sequence joins TRBV30 and TRBJ1-6, with TRBD1 matching over 8 bases. The CDR3 is made up of 15 amino acids. With 3 bases clipped from V and 7 bases from J, the junction kept 8 bases outside the gene matches. Per germline, CDR1 GTSNPN and CDR2 SVGIG (reference sequence). For the CDR3, the DNA is TGTGCCTGGAGCTACCGACAGGGGAGGAATTCACCCCTCCACTTT. Residues: CAWSYRQGRNSPLHF.